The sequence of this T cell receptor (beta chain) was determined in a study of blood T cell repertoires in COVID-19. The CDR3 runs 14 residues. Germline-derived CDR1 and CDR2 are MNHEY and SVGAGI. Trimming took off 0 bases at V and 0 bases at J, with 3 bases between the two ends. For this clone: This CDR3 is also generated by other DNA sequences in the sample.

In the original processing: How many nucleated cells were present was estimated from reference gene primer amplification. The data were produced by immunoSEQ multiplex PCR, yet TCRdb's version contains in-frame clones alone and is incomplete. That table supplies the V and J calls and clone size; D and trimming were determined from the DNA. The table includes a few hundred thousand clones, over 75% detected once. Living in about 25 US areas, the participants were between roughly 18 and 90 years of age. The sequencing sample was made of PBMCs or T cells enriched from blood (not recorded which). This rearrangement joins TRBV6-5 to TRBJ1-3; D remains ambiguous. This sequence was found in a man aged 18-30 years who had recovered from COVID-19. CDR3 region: CASSYSRSGNTIYF. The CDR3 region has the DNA TGTGCCAGCAGTTACTCTCGCTCTGGAAACACCATATATTTT.